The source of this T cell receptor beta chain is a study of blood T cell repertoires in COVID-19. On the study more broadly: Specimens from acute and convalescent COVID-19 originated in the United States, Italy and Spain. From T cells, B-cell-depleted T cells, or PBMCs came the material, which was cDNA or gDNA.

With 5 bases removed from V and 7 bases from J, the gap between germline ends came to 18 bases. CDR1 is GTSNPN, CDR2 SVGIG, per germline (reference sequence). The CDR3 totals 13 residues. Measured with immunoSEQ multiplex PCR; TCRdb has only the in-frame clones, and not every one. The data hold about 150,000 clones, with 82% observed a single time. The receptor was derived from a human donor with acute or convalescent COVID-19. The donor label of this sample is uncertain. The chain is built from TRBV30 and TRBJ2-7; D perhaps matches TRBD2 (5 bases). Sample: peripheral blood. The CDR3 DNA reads TGTGCCTGGGCCCTCGACCTGGGAGAGGAGCAGTACTTC. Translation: CAWALDLGEEQYF. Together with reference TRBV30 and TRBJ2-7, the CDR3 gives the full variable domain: SQTIHQWPATLVQPVGSPLSLECTVEGTSNPNLYWYRQAAGRGLQLLFYSVGIGQISSEVPQNLSASRPQDRQFILSSKKLLLSDSGFYLCAWALDLGEEQYFGPGTRLTVT.